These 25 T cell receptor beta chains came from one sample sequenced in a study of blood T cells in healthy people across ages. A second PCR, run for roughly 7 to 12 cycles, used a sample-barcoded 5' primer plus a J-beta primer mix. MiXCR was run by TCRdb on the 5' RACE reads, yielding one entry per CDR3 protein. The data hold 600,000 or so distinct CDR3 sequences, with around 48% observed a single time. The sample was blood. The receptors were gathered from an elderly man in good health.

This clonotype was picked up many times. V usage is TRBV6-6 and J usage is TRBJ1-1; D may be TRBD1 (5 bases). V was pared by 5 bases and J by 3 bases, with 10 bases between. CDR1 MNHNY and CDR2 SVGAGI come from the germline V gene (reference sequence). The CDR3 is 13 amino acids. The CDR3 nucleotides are TGTGCCAGCAGTACGCCGGGGGACACTGAAGCTTTCTTT. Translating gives CASSTPGDTEAFF.

CDR3 protein: CAISGIEETQYF. CDR3 sequence (DNA): TGTGCCATCAGCGGGATTGAGGAGACCCAGTACTTC. The rearrangement uses TRBV10-3 and TRBJ2-5, with D maybe TRBD2 (5 bases). V was pared by 6 bases and J by 5 bases, with 10 bases between. Looked up from germline, CDR1 is ENHRY and CDR2 is SYGVKD. CDR3 length: 12 residues.

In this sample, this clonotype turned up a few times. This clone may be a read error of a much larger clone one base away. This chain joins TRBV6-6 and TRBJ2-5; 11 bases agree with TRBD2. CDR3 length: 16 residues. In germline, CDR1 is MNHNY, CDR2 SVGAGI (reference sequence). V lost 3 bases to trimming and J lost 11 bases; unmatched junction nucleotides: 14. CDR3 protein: CASSYFRLAGFDEQYF. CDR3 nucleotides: TGTGCCAGCAGTTATTTCAGACTAGCGGGATTCGATGAGCAGTACTTC.

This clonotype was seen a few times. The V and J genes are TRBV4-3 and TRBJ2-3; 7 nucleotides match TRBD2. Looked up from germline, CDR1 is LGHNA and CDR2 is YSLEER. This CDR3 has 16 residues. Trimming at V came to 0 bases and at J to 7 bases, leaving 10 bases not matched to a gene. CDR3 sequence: CASSQDLASGSNTQYF. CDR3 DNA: TGCGCCAGCAGCCAAGATTTGGCTAGCGGATCGAATACGCAGTATTTT.

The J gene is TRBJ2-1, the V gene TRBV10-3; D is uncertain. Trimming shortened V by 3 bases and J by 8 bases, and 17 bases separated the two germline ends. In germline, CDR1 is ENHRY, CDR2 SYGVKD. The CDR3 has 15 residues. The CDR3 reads CAISEPTPGKDEQFF. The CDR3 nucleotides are TGTGCCATCAGTGAACCGACCCCCGGAAAGGATGAGCAGTTCTTC.

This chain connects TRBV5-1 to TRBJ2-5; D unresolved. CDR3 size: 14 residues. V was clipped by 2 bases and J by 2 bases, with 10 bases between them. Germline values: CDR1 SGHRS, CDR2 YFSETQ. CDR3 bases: TGCGCCAGCAGCTTAGATAACAGACAAGAGACCCAGTACTTC. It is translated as CASSLDNRQETQYF.

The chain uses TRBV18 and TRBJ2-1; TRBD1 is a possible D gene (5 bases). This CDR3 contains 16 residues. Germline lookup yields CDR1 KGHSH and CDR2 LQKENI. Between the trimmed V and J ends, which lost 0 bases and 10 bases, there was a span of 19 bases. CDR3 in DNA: TGTGCCAGCTCACCACCGGTTAGTCTCTTAGCAGGGGAGCAGTTCTTC. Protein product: CASSPPVSLLAGEQFF. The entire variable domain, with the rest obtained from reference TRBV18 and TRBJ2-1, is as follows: NAGVMQNPRHLVRRRGQEARLRCSPMKGHSHVYWYRQLPEEGLKFMVYLQKENIIDESGMPKERFSAEFPKEGPSILRIQQVVRGDSAAYFCASSPPVSLLAGEQFFGPGTRLTVL.

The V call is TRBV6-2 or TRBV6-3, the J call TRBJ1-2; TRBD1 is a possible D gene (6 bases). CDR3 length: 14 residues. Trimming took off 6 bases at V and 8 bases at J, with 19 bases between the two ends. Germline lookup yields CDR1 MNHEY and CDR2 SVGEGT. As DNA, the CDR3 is TGTGCCAGCAGAACCGGGGACATTCCAATCGGCTACACCTTC. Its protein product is CASRTGDIPIGYTF.

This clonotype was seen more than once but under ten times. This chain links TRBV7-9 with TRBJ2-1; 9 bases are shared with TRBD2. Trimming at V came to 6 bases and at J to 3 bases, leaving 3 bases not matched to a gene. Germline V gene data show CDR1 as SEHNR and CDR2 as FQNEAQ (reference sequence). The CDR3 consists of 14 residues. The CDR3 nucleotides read TGTGCCAGCAGGAGAGCGGGAGGCTACAATGAGCAGTTCTTC. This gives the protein CASRRAGGYNEQFF. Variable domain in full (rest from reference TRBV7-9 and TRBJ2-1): DTGVSQNPRHKITKRGQNVTFRCDPISEHNRLYWYRQTLGQGPEFLTYFQNEAQLEKSRLLSDRFSAERPKGSFSTLEIQRTEQGDSAMYLCASRRAGGYNEQFFGPGTRLTVL.

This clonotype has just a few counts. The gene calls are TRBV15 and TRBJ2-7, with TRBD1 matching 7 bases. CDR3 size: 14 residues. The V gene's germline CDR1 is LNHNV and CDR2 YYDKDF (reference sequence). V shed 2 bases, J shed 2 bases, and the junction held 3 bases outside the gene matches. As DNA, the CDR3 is TGTGCCACCAGCAGATCCGGGACAGCCTACGAGCAGTACTTC. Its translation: CATSRSGTAYEQYF. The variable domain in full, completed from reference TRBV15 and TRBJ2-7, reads DAMVIQNPRYQVTQFGKPVTLSCSQTLNHNVMYWYQQKSSQAPKLLFHYYDKDFNNEADTPDNFQSRRPNTSFCFLDIRSPGLGDTAMYLCATSRSGTAYEQYFGPGTRLTVT.

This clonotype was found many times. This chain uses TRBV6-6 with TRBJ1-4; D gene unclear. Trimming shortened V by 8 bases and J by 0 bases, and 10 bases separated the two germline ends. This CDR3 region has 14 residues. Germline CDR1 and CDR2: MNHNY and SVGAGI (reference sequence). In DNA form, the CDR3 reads TGTGCCAGCCGTACTGCGGCAACTAATGAAAAACTGTTTTTT. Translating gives CASRTAATNEKLFF.

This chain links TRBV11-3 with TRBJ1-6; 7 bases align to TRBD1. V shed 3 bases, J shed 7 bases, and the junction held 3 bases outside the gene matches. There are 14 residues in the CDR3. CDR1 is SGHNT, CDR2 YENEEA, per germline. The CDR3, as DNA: TGTGCCAGCAGCTTGGGACAGACGAATTCACCCCTCCACTTT. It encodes CASSLGQTNSPLHF.

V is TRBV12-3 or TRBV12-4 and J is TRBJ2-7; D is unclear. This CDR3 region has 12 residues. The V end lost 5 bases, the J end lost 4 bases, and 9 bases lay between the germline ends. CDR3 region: CASSPRRYEQYF. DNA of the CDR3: TGTGCCAGCAGTCCTAGACGATACGAGCAGTACTTC.

CDR3 sequence (DNA): TGTGCCAGCAGCCATCGGACAGGTGATTTCTCTGGGGCCAACGTCCTGACTTTC. Its translation: CASSHRTGDFSGANVLTF. The chain uses TRBV14 and TRBJ2-6; 7 nucleotides agree with TRBD1. V trimming: 3 bases; J trimming: 0 bases; junction bases outside the gene matches: 8. Germline CDR1 reads SGHDN; CDR2 reads FVKESK. There are 18 residues in the CDR3.

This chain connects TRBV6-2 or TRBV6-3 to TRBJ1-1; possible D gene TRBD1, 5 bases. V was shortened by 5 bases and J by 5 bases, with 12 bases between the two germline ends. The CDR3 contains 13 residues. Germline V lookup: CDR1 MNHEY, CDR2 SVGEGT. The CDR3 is CASSAGGYTEAFF. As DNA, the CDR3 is TGTGCCAGCAGTGCCGGGGGGTATACTGAAGCTTTCTTT.

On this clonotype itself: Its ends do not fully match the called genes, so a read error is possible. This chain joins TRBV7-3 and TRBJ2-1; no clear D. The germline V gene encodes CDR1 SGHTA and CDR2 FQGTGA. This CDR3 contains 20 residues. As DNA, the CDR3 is TGTACCAGCAGCTTAGGACGAAACCCTTTTTACCCACGTGACTACAATGAGCAGTTCTTC. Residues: CTSSLGRNPFYPRDYNEQFF.

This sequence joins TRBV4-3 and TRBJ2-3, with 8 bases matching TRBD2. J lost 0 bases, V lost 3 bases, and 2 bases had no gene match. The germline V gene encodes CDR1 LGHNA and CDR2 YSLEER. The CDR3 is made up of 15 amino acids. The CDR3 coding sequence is TGCGCCAGCAGCCAGATAGCGGGAAGCACAGATACGCAGTATTTT. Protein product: CASSQIAGSTDTQYF.

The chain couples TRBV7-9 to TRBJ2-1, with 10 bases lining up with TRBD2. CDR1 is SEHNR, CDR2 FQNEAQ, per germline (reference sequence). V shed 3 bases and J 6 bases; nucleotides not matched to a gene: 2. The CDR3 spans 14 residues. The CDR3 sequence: CASSFASGSNEQFF. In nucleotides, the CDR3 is TGTGCCAGCAGCTTTGCTAGCGGGAGCAATGAGCAGTTCTTC.

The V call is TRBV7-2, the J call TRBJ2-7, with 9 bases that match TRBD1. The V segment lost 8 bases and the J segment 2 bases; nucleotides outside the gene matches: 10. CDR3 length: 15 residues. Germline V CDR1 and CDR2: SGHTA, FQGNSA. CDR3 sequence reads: CASLEPGTGTYEQYF. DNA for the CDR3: TGTGCCAGCCTAGAACCCGGGACAGGGACCTACGAGCAGTACTTC.

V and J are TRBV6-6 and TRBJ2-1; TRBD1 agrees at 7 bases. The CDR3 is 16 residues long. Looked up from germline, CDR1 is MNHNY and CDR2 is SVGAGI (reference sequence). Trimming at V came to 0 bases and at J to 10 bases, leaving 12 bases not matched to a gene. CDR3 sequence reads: CASSYSRQGRTYEQFF. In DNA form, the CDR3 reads TGTGCCAGCAGTTACTCGCGACAGGGTAGGACCTACGAGCAGTTCTTC.

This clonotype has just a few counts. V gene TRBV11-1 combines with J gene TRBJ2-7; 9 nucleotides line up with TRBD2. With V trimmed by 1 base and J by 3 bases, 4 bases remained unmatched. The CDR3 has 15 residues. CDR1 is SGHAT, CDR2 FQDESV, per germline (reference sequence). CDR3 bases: TGTGCCAGCAGCTTAGACCTAGCGGGAAACTACGAGCAGTACTTC. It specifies CASSLDLAGNYEQYF.

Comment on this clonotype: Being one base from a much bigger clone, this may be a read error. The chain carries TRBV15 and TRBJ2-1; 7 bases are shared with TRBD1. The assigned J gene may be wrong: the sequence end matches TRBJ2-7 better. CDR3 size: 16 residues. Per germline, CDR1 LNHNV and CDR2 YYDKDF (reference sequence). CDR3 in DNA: TGTGCCACCAGCAGCGACAGGGTTAGGGAGTACAATGAGCAGTACTTC. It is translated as CATSSDRVREYNEQYF.

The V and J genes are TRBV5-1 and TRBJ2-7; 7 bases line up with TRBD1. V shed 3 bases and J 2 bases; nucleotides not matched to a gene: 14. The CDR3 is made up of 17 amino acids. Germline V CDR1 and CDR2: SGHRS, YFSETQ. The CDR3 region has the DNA TGCGCCAGCAGCTCGGGAAGCGGACAGGCCTTCCCCTACGAGCAGTACTTC. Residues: CASSSGSGQAFPYEQYF.

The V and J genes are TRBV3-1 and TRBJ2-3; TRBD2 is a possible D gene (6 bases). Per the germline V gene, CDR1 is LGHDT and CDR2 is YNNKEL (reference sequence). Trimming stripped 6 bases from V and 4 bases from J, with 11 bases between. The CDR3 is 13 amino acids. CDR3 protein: CASRTGVADTQYF. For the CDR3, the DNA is TGTGCCAGCAGGACGGGGGTCGCAGATACGCAGTATTTT.

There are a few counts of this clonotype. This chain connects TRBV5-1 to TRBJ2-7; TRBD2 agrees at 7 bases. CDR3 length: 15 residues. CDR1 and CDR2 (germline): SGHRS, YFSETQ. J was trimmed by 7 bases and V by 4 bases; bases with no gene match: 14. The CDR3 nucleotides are TGCGCCAGCAGCCCTTTCGGGACTCCGCGGGGGGAGCAGTACTTC. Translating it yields CASSPFGTPRGEQYF.